The rows below give T cell receptor beta chains drawn from one sample of a study of T cell responses to AZD1222 COVID-19 vaccine. The assay was immunoSEQ multiplex PCR, and TCRdb's table has in-frame clones only and misses some. The repertoire holds about 120,000 clones, with 94% as singletons. Material: peripheral blood, obtained 28 days after the second AZD1222 dose. The receptors here all came from an adult who received the AZD1222 COVID-19 vaccine. CDR3s leave out the opening cysteine and the closing phenylalanine or tryptophan.

v_gene	j_gene	CDR3aa
TRBV2	TRBJ1-5	ATMGEGNQPQH
TRBV7-9	TRBJ1-1	ASSSTAMNTEAF
TRBV6-4	TRBJ1-6	ASSDDRGLPLH
TRBV7-6	TRBJ1-2	ASSSGAQGARGYT
TRBV10-1	TRBJ1-1	ASVGHENTEAF
TRBV27	TRBJ2-3	ASLEAGSSSTDTQY
TRBV19	TRBJ1-2	ASSIGSQGYT
TRBV29-1	TRBJ2-7	SVESLGQGGEQY
TRBV4-1	TRBJ1-6	ASSQGQGVPYNSPLH
TRBV6-5	TRBJ1-2	ASSYDRSGGGYGYT
TRBV6-4	TRBJ2-3	ASSESGGATDTQY
TRBV14	TRBJ2-1	ASSQDGGEQF
TRBV5-4	TRBJ2-2	ASSTPGNTGELF
TRBV5-1	TRBJ2-3	ASSLGTSTDTQY
TRBV5-8	TRBJ2-3	ASSSPPGGTQY
TRBV6-5	TRBJ2-1	ASSYRPPYNEQF
TRBV27	TRBJ2-7	ASRYSFSYEQY
TRBV27	TRBJ2-2	ASSFTYTGELF
TRBV5-6	TRBJ2-4	ASSSRGRRAVLAKNIQY
TRBV15	TRBJ2-5	ATSSKHTAYEETQY
TRBV5-6	TRBJ2-1	ASRGIWIEDKPNEQF
TRBV9	TRBJ1-5	ASSVAPNQPQH
TRBV18	TRBJ2-7	ASSPDGTYEQY
TRBV3-1/TRBV3-2	TRBJ2-1	ASSQATGIAYNEQF
TRBV30	TRBJ2-7	AWTTSSYEQY
TRBV24-1	TRBJ2-1	ATSDAGVKVVQF
TRBV19	TRBJ1-6	ASSIGVSPLH
TRBV4-1	TRBJ2-1	ASKEREVGNNEQF